This T cell receptor beta chain was retrieved from a study of cytomegalovirus exposure and HLA in healthy donors. The PCR used 60 Vbeta and 13 Jbeta primers. The method was immunoSEQ multiplex PCR; TCRdb's version includes in-frame clones alone and lacks a portion of them. The sample lists a few hundred thousand clones, roughly 83% occurring once. Whole-study findings and limits: Per a later analysis, HLA-associated TCR beta chains showed more clonal expansion than other, equally common TCR beta chains. Later analysis associated a missense DCLRE1C variant with TCR beta V- and J-gene trimming. Further analysis was carried out later, and it showed several of the most significant clusters appearing linked to common viral pathogens.

The J segment lost 7 bases and the V segment lost 4 bases, leaving 6 bases of the junction unmatched. The CDR3 extends over 13 amino acids. Germline values: CDR1 SGHTA, CDR2 FQGNSA. This clone has more than one count but fewer than ten. The antigen remains unidentified. This clonotype was obtained from a girl aged 10 to 17 in good health and CMV-seronegative. Sequencing was done on a sample of PBMCs. This rearrangement joins TRBV7-2 to TRBJ1-1; 7 bases are shared with TRBD1. In DNA, the CDR3 is TGTGCCAGCAGCTCCCTTTGGACAGGTGAAGCTTTCTTT. Translated, it gives CASSSLWTGEAFF.